This TCR beta chain was observed in a study of T cell responses to AZD1222 COVID-19 vaccine. Study-level findings and limits: White British ancestry dominated among donors, who included more females, and clonal diversity was possibly underestimated. Spike-specific TCR repertoires showed rising breadth and depth after two AZD1222 doses. Spike-wide vaccine-associated CD4 TCRs dominated at 160-218 and 743-854.

TCRdb's copy holds only in-frame clones and misses some; the assay was immunoSEQ multiplex PCR. The table has around 110,000 clones, about 93% seen once. The CDR3 spans 13 residues. Germline values: CDR1 MDHEN, CDR2 SYDVKM. Between the trimmed V and J ends, which lost 7 bases and 0 bases, there was a span of 10 bases. About this clone itself: The antigen is not known.

The chain links TRBV28 to TRBJ2-7; unclear D gene. The source is an adult in good health. Here the sequenced sample was peripheral blood, taken on day 0 of AZD1222 vaccination. The CDR3 protein is CASTLGSSYEQYF. The DNA for the CDR3 is TGTGCCAGCACCTTGGGCAGCTCCTACGAGCAGTACTTC.